This T cell receptor (beta chain) was obtained from a study of T cell responses to AZD1222 COVID-19 vaccine. Whole-study findings and limits: Clonal diversity was possibly underestimated; the donors were predominantly white British and more often female. Spike-specific TCR breadth and depth went up after people got two AZD1222 doses.

V gave up 4 bases and J gave up 5 bases, with 6 bases separating them. This CDR3 is 12 amino acids long. Germline CDR1 and CDR2: ENHRY and SYGVKD. The table lists this clone with a count of one. Its specificity is not known. Repertoires were generated with immunoSEQ multiplex PCR, while TCRdb's copy carries only in-frame clones and drops some. The sample consists of 100,000 to 130,000 clones, around 83% of them appearing once. This TCR was sampled from an adult in good health. V usage is TRBV10-3 and J usage is TRBJ1-5; D remains ambiguous. The sequences come from peripheral blood, collected on day 0 of AZD1222 vaccination. The DNA of the CDR3 is TGTGCCATCAGTGGAGAGGATCAGCCCCAGCATTTT. Translated: CAISGEDQPQHF.